This TCR beta chain is from a study of blood T cell repertoires in COVID-19. Study-wide background: From the United States, Italy and Spain came samples of acute and convalescent COVID-19.

In the original processing: It was from reference gene primer amplification that nucleated cell counts were estimated. Method: immunoSEQ multiplex PCR; TCRdb's copy keeps in-frame clones and lacks some. V, J and clone size are those of that table, while D and trimming were read from the DNA. The sample holds 200,000 to 300,000 clones; just under 90% are singletons and the top ten take over 0.75%. Participants came from 20 to 25 US areas, aged about 18 to 100 years. Someone with COVID-19 had been met by exposed participants within 2 weeks before study entry. V dropped 2 bases and J dropped 6; count of bases not matched to a gene: 4. The CDR3 loop spans 15 amino acids. The germline V gene encodes CDR1 MRHNA and CDR2 SNTAGT.

The chain carries TRBV6-4 and TRBJ2-1, with 10 nucleotides matching TRBD2. Input material: PBMCs or T cells enriched from blood (not recorded which). The source is a man in his forties or fifties who had been exposed to COVID-19. DNA for the CDR3: TGTGCCAGCAGTGACGAGCGGGGGGGGAGCAATGAGCAGTTCTTC. It codes for CASSDERGGSNEQFF.